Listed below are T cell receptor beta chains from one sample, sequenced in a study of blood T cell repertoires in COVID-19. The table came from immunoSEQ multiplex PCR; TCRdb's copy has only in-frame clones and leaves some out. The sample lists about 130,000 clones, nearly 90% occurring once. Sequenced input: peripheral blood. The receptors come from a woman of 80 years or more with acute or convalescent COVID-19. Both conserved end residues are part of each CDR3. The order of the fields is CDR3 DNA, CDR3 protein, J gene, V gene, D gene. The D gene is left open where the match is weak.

cdr3_nt: TGTGCCAGCAGCGTAGCATTAGCGGGCCATCAGGTTGGCGGGGAGCTGTTTTTT
cdr3_aa: CASSVALAGHQVGGELFF
j_call: TRBJ2-2
v_call: TRBV9
d_call: TRBD2

cdr3_nt: TGTGCCAGCACCCGAGACAGGGTCAATGAGCAGTTCTTC
cdr3_aa: CASTRDRVNEQFF
j_call: TRBJ2-1
v_call: TRBV11-2
d_call: TRBD1

cdr3_nt: TGCAGCGTTGTAGGAGCGGGAGTCTCCGGGGGCGAGCAGTACTTC
cdr3_aa: CSVVGAGVSGGEQYF
j_call: TRBJ2-7
v_call: TRBV29-1
d_call: TRBD2

cdr3_nt: TGTGCCAGCAGAAGGGGACAGTTCTACGAGCAGTACTTC
cdr3_aa: CASRRGQFYEQYF
j_call: TRBJ2-7
v_call: TRBV2
d_call: TRBD1

cdr3_nt: TGCGCCAGCAGCTTCGGGACAGCCCCCTACAATGAGCAGTTCTTC
cdr3_aa: CASSFGTAPYNEQFF
j_call: TRBJ2-1
v_call: TRBV5-1
d_call: TRBD1

cdr3_nt: TGTGCCAGCAGCCCGACAGGGGGTCTGAATGGCTACACCTTC
cdr3_aa: CASSPTGGLNGYTF
j_call: TRBJ1-2
v_call: TRBV3-1/TRBV3-2
d_call: TRBD1

cdr3_nt: TGTGCCAGCGGGAGGGGGGAGAACACTGAAGCTTTCTTT
cdr3_aa: CASGRGENTEAFF
j_call: TRBJ1-1
v_call: TRBV2
d_call: NA

cdr3_nt: TGTGCCAGCAGCGGGGTAGCGGGGGAAATTTACAATGAGCAGTTCTTC
cdr3_aa: CASSGVAGEIYNEQFF
j_call: TRBJ2-1
v_call: TRBV9
d_call: TRBD2

cdr3_nt: TGCGCCAGCAGCTTGAATGCAGGGGGTGATGAAAAACTGTTTTTT
cdr3_aa: CASSLNAGGDEKLFF
j_call: TRBJ1-4
v_call: TRBV5-1
d_call: TRBD1

cdr3_nt: TGTGCCAGCAGCTTACCGGGACAGGGTTCCTACGAGCAGTACTTC
cdr3_aa: CASSLPGQGSYEQYF
j_call: TRBJ2-7
v_call: TRBV5-4
d_call: TRBD1

cdr3_nt: TGTGCCAGCTCACGGGACAGGGTCGAGCTGTTTTTT
cdr3_aa: CASSRDRVELFF
j_call: TRBJ2-2
v_call: TRBV18
d_call: TRBD1

cdr3_nt: TGTGCCAGCAGCTTGTACCTTCAGCGTACCGAATACGAGCAGTACTTC
cdr3_aa: CASSLYLQRTEYEQYF
j_call: TRBJ2-7
v_call: TRBV7-9
d_call: NA

cdr3_nt: TGCGCCAGCAGCCAAGGGCAGGGAGGAGGTCAGCCCCAGCATTTT
cdr3_aa: CASSQGQGGGQPQHF
j_call: TRBJ1-5
v_call: TRBV4-1
d_call: NA

cdr3_nt: TGCAGCGTTGCCGCCCCGGGACAGACTAATGAAAAACTGTTTTTT
cdr3_aa: CSVAAPGQTNEKLFF
j_call: TRBJ1-4
v_call: TRBV29-1
d_call: TRBD1

cdr3_nt: TGTGCCAGCAGTTTAAGGCAGGGGGTAATAGGACGCACCGGGGAGCTGTTTTTT
cdr3_aa: CASSLRQGVIGRTGELFF
j_call: TRBJ2-2
v_call: TRBV28
d_call: TRBD1

cdr3_nt: TGTGCCAGCAGTACAGAGCTCTATAATTCACCCCTCCACTTT
cdr3_aa: CASSTELYNSPLHF
j_call: TRBJ1-6
v_call: TRBV7-9
d_call: NA

cdr3_nt: TGTGCCAGCAGCATAACAGGGGGTTTCTCACCCCTCCACTTT
cdr3_aa: CASSITGGFSPLHF
j_call: TRBJ1-6
v_call: TRBV7-9
d_call: TRBD1